This paragraph covers one TCR beta chain sequence. Antigen: not known. TCRdb re-derived calls from the RACE reads in MiXCR, one entry per CDR3 protein. The sample includes some 89,000 distinct CDR3 sequences, 25% to 30% of them seen just once. The germline gives CDR1 SGHKS, CDR2 YYEKEE (reference sequence). The CDR3 length is 17 residues. The trim removed 0 bases at V and 4 bases at J, leaving 4 bases unmatched. This sample's time point: patch test 3, about 24 weeks after DPC sensitization. Treatment specified: therapeutic diphenylcyclopropenone sensitization with weekly scalp DPC. This sample is part of a study of human T cells and chemical hapten exposure. Study overall: DPC at 0.01% went onto the upper back in patch tests, read at 6 days.

General study findings and limits: DPC sensitization did not alter TCRs above 1 in 1000 frequency.

This TCR was sampled from a man between 35 and 55 years old with alopecia areata. Some clones in this sample may be carry-over from other donors' samples. The V and J genes are TRBV5-5 and TRBJ2-3; 14 bases line up with TRBD2. The specimen was whole blood, collected in connection with sensitization to the hapten diphenylcyclopropenone (DPC). The CDR3 here is CASSLAGLAGDPDTQYF. DNA for the CDR3: TGTGCCAGCAGCTTGGCGGGACTAGCGGGGGATCCAGATACGCAGTATTTT.